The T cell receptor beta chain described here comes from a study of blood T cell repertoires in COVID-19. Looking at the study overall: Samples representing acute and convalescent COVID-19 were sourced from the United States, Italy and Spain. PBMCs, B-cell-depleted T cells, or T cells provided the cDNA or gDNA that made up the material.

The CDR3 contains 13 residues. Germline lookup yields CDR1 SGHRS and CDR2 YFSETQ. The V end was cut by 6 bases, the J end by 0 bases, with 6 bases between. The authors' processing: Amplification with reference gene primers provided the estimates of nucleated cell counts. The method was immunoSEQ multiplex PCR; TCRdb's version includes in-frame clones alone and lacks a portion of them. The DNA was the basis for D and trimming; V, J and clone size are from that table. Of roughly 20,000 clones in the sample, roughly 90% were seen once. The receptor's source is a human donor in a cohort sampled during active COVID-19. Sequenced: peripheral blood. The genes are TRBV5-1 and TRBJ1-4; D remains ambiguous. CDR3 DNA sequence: TGCGCCAGCATGTCTACAACTAATGAAAAACTGTTTTTT. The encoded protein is CASMSTTNEKLFF. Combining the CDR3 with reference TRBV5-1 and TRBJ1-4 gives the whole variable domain KAGVTQTPRYLIKTRGQQVTLSCSPISGHRSVSWYQQTPGQGLQFLFEYFSETQRNKGNFPGRFSGRQFSNSRSEMNVSTLELGDSALYLCASMSTTNEKLFFGSGTQLSVL.